These 23 T cell receptor beta chains came from one sample sequenced in a study of T cells in Graves' hyperthyroidism and ophthalmopathy. RNA transcripts yielded amplified TCR beta CDR3 regions. HTBI primers were employed in a first-round RT-PCR of the TCR CDR3. In TCRdb, the multiplex PCR reads were re-called with MiXCR into one record per CDR3 protein. The data show more than 500,000 distinct CDR3 sequences, with roughly 16% seen just once and about 29% held by the top ten. Sequenced material: blood. The receptors originated from a woman between 25 and 40 years old with Graves' ophthalmopathy.

This clonotype was found many times. The rearrangement joins TRBV5-6 to TRBJ2-2; tentatively, D is TRBD1 (6 bases). V lost 0 bases and J 0 bases, leaving 12 bases between the germline ends. Germline CDR1 SGHDT, CDR2 YYEEEE. The CDR3 covers 17 residues. The CDR3 coding sequence is TGTGCCAGCAGCTTGGTCGGAGAGGGGGCGAACACCGGGGAGCTGTTTTTT. Translation: CASSLVGEGANTGELFF.

This clonotype was seen at least ten times. The chain has TRBV18 and TRBJ1-1; the D is unclear. This CDR3 spans 13 amino acids. Germline V gives CDR1 KGHSH, CDR2 LQKENI. The germline V and J ends were trimmed by 2 bases and 1 base, with 5 bases remaining between them. In DNA form, the CDR3 reads TGTGCCAGCTCACCAGGTCCGAACACTGAAGCTTTCTTT. As protein: CASSPGPNTEAFF. Filled out from reference TRBV18 and TRBJ1-1, the complete variable domain reads NAGVMQNPRHLVRRRGQEARLRCSPMKGHSHVYWYRQLPEEGLKFMVYLQKENIIDESGMPKERFSAEFPKEGPSILRIQQVVRGDSAAYFCASSPGPNTEAFFGQGTRLTVV.

This clonotype was seen ten or more times. The J gene is TRBJ2-2, the V gene TRBV4-1, with unresolved D. This CDR3 region has 15 residues. CDR1 and CDR2 (germline): MGHRA, YSYEKL. The V end lost 1 base, the J end lost 0 bases, and 6 bases lay between the germline ends. This CDR3 reads CASSQVVTNTGELFF. As DNA, the CDR3 is TGCGCCAGCAGCCAAGTTGTGACGAACACCGGGGAGCTGTTTTTT.

In the case of this clonotype: Germline and junction disagree at one end, which may indicate a read error. The rearrangement uses TRBV7-7 and TRBJ2-1; maybe TRBD2 (5 bases). Germline values: CDR1 SSHAT, CDR2 FNYEAQ (reference sequence). This CDR3 has 13 amino acids. The CDR3 spells CASSVSSSDEQFF. CDR3 sequence (DNA): TGTGCTAGCAGCGTATCTAGCAGCGATGAGCAGTTCTTC.

This clonotype was seen ten or more times. The CDR3 protein is CAWSVGLAGGPSDTQYF. The CDR3 bases are TGTGCCTGGAGTGTAGGGCTAGCGGGAGGGCCCTCAGATACGCAGTATTTT. V and J are TRBV30 and TRBJ2-3, with TRBD2 matching 12 bases. Germline V gene data show CDR1 as GTSNPN and CDR2 as SVGIG (reference sequence). This CDR3 contains 17 residues. Trimming took 0 bases from V and 4 from J; bases not matched to a gene: 8. The full variable domain, with the rest looked up from reference TRBV30 and TRBJ2-3, is SQTIHQWPATLVQPVGSPLSLECTVEGTSNPNLYWYRQAAGRGLQLLFYSVGIGQISSEVPQNLSASRPQDRQFILSSKKLLLSDSGFYLCAWSVGLAGGPSDTQYFGPGTRLTVL.

This clonotype came up a few times. The chain combines TRBV5-5 with TRBJ1-5; 9 bases agree with TRBD1. CDR3 length: 17 residues. V shed 4 bases, J shed 0 bases, and the junction held 8 bases outside the gene matches. Germline loops: CDR1 SGHKS, CDR2 YYEKEE (reference sequence). The CDR3 nucleotides are TGTGCCAGCAGCCCCGGACAGGGGACTTTTAGCAATCAGCCCCAGCATTTT. Translating it yields CASSPGQGTFSNQPQHF.

A few counts support this clonotype. The chain combines TRBV29-1 with TRBJ2-7; no reliable D call. V was shortened by 7 bases and J by 0 bases, with 10 bases between the two germline ends. CDR3 length: 12 amino acids. Germline V CDR1 and CDR2: SQVTM, ANQGSEA. The CDR3 coding sequence is TGCAGCGCATTGAGAGGCTCCTACGAGCAGTACTTC. This codes for CSALRGSYEQYF.

The chain combines TRBV27 with TRBJ1-3; D not certain. There are 17 residues in the CDR3. From germline, CDR1 is MNHEY and CDR2 SMNVEV (reference sequence). With 6 bases removed from V and 0 bases from J, the gap between germline ends came to 18 bases. The CDR3 bases are TGTGCCAGCAGCAAAATGATCCCGACCCTCTCTGGAAACACCATATATTTT. Translated, it gives CASSKMIPTLSGNTIYF.

Ten or more counts support this clonotype. V gene TRBV28 combines with J gene TRBJ2-5, with D possibly matching TRBD2 (5 bases). This CDR3 has 13 amino acids. Germline V gene lookup returns CDR1 MDHEN and CDR2 SYDVKM. With 2 bases removed from V and 5 bases from J, the gap between germline ends came to 9 bases. The chain's CDR3 is CASSLGQRETQYF. CDR3 DNA sequence: TGTGCCAGCAGTTTAGGCCAGCGGGAGACCCAGTACTTC.

The chain carries TRBV6-1 and TRBJ2-7; D unresolved. Trimming took 3 bases from V and 5 from J, leaving 5 bases between them. The CDR3 is 11 residues long. The germline gives CDR1 MNHNS, CDR2 SASEGT. In DNA, the CDR3 is TGTGCCAGCAGTGACTGGGACGAGCAGTACTTC. This gives the protein CASSDWDEQYF.

This clonotype has a count of ten or more. V usage is TRBV3-1 and J usage is TRBJ2-3, with 11 bases identical to TRBD2. CDR3 length: 17 residues. With V trimmed by 1 base and J by 3 bases, 6 bases remained unmatched. CDR1 is LGHDT and CDR2 is YNNKEL in the germline V gene (reference sequence). The CDR3 nucleotides read TGTGCCAGCAGCCAAGGCCCCACTAGCGGGAGTACAGATACGCAGTATTTT. Protein sequence: CASSQGPTSGSTDTQYF.

The chain has TRBV12-3 or TRBV12-4 and TRBJ1-5; 9 bases agree with TRBD1. With V trimmed by 6 bases and J by 6 bases, 12 bases remained unmatched. This CDR3 is built from 16 residues. The CDR3: CASRRGDRAPSQPQHF. For the CDR3, the DNA is TGTGCCAGCAGGCGGGGGGACAGGGCCCCCAGTCAGCCCCAGCATTTT.

The CDR3 loop reads CASSPRGQIHNEQFF. The DNA for the CDR3 is TGTGCCAGCAGTCCCCGTGGCCAGATCCACAATGAGCAGTTCTTC. V gene TRBV27 combines with J gene TRBJ2-1; D gene ambiguous. The CDR3 runs 15 residues. From germline, CDR1 is MNHEY and CDR2 SMNVEV (reference sequence). Trimming removed 5 bases at V and 5 bases at J, with 16 bases between.

This clonotype was seen ten or more times. CDR3 amino acids: CASSLPGGHTDTQYF. CDR3 in DNA: TGTGCCAGCAGTCTCCCAGGGGGCCACACAGATACGCAGTATTTT. This sequence joins TRBV3-1 and TRBJ2-3, with 8 bases lining up with TRBD1. Germline CDR1 is LGHDT and CDR2 is YNNKEL (reference sequence). The CDR3 covers 15 residues. Unmatched junction bases numbered 7, after V lost 6 bases and J lost 2 bases.

The rearrangement uses TRBV6-1 and TRBJ2-6, with D perhaps matching TRBD1 or TRBD2 (5 bases each). V lost 6 bases and J 3 bases, leaving 15 bases between the germline ends. The CDR3 loop spans 16 amino acids. CDR1 and CDR2 from the germline V gene are MNHNS and SASEGT. The CDR3, as DNA: TGTGCCAGCAGCACAACAAGGGACGTTGGGGCCAACGTCCTGACTTTC. It is translated as CASSTTRDVGANVLTF.

Note on this clonotype: This may arise from a read error, as a much more abundant clone is one base away. This sequence joins TRBV7-8 and TRBJ1-2; D remains unclear. Germline V gene sequence: CDR1 SGHVS, CDR2 FQNEAQ. This CDR3 contains 14 residues. CDR3 protein: CASSYSGSWYGDTF. Here the CDR3 DNA reads TGTGCCAGCAGCTATTCGGGATCGTGGTATGGCGACACCTTC.

This clonotype came up many times. The chain is built from TRBV20-1 and TRBJ1-5; D remains ambiguous. The V gene lost 2 bases and the J gene lost 4 bases, with 12 bases spanning the gap. The CDR3 is 14 residues long. Germline V gene data show CDR1 as DFQATT and CDR2 as SNEGSKA (reference sequence). CDR3: CSARRSAPNQPQHF. CDR3 nucleotide sequence: TGCAGTGCTAGAAGGTCGGCTCCAAATCAGCCCCAGCATTTT.

The table lists this clonotype with a few counts. DNA for the CDR3: TGTGCCAGCAGCCTGGGACTAGCGGGAGAAGAGCAGTACTTC. This gives the protein CASSLGLAGEEQYF. V gene TRBV6-1 combines with J gene TRBJ2-7; 14 bases are a match to TRBD2. Germline CDR1 MNHNS, CDR2 SASEGT. V was pared by 6 bases and J by 7 bases, with 5 bases of the junction left unmatched. This CDR3 has 14 residues.

This clonotype showed up many times. The rearrangement uses TRBV2 and TRBJ2-1; 13 bases agree with TRBD2. In germline, CDR1 is SNHLY, CDR2 FYNNEI. V lost 7 bases to trimming and J lost 6 bases; unmatched junction nucleotides: 6. This CDR3 is 15 amino acids long. CDR3 sequence (DNA): TGTGCCAGCACCTCCGGGACTAGCGGGATCAATGAGCAGTTCTTC. It specifies CASTSGTSGINEQFF.

This clonotype was detected many times. The chain joins TRBV18 to TRBJ1-5; D remains ambiguous. This CDR3 contains 13 residues. Trimming stripped 1 base from V and 6 bases from J, with 7 bases between. Germline CDR1 KGHSH, CDR2 LQKENI. The DNA for the CDR3 is TGTGCCAGCTCACCACGAGAGGGTCAGCCCCAGCATTTT. It translates to CASSPREGQPQHF.

This clonotype was observed many times. The CDR3 region has the DNA TGTGCCAGCAGTTTATTCGGTCTCTACAATGAGCAGTTCTTC. It specifies CASSLFGLYNEQFF. This sequence joins TRBV28 and TRBJ2-1; no firm D call. V was trimmed by 1 base and J by 3 bases, leaving 7 bases between them. CDR3 length: 14 residues. Germline CDR1 and CDR2: MDHEN and SYDVKM. Using reference TRBV28 and TRBJ2-1 for the parts outside the CDR3, the full variable domain is DVKVTQSSRYLVKRTGEKVFLECVQDMDHENMFWYRQDPGLGLRLIYFSYDVKMKEKGDIPEGYSVSREKKERFSLILESASTNQTSMYLCASSLFGLYNEQFFGPGTRLTVL.

This rearrangement joins TRBV5-1 to TRBJ2-5; 7 bases are shared with TRBD1. The CDR3 length is 14 residues. Germline lookup yields CDR1 SGHRS and CDR2 YFSETQ. J was trimmed by 1 base and V by 4 bases; bases with no gene match: 4. CDR3 sequence (DNA): TGCGCCAGCAGCCTACAGGGGCTCCAAGAGACCCAGTACTTC. The encoded protein is CASSLQGLQETQYF.

This clonotype appeared many times. The chain couples TRBV3-1 to TRBJ1-1; a weak D match, TRBD1 (5 bases). CDR1 is LGHDT, CDR2 YNNKEL, per germline (reference sequence). The length of the CDR3 is 11 residues. Trimming left V 6 bases short and J 4 bases short, with 6 bases between. CDR3 protein: CASSGATEAFF. CDR3 sequence (DNA): TGTGCCAGCAGTGGGGCCACTGAAGCTTTCTTT.